The rows below give T cell receptor beta chains drawn from one sample of a study of blood T cell repertoires in COVID-19. This table comes from immunoSEQ multiplex PCR, and its TCRdb copy is limited to in-frame clones, with some not included. The top ten clones hold less than 6% of a sample with about 200,000 clones, less than 85% of them seen once. Sample: peripheral blood. The receptor set was obtained from a woman aged 65 to 85 with acute or convalescent COVID-19. Both conserved end residues are part of each CDR3. D genes are given only for firm matches.

D gene	V gene	J gene	CDR3 DNA	CDR3 protein
NA	TRBV5-4	TRBJ2-2	TGTGCCAGCAGCTTGGCGTCGAGGCGCCTTAGCACCGGGGAGCTGTTTTTT	CASSLASRRLSTGELFF
NA	TRBV11-2	TRBJ1-5	TGTGCCAGCAGCCCCCGGACAGCGCACAATCAGCCCCAGCATTTT	CASSPRTAHNQPQHF
TRBD2	TRBV7-9	TRBJ2-7	TGTGCCAGCAGCCACGGTGGGACTAGATCCTACGAGCAGTACTTC	CASSHGGTRSYEQYF
NA	TRBV19	TRBJ2-5	TGTGCCAGTAGTCCCCTCCAAGAGACCCAGTACTTC	CASSPLQETQYF
NA	TRBV3-1/TRBV3-2	TRBJ1-5	TGTGCCAGCAGCCATTGGGGCACCAATCAGCCCCAGCATTTT	CASSHWGTNQPQHF
NA	TRBV2	TRBJ1-2	TGTGCCAGCAGTGAACGGAGGGACGGCGACTATGGCTACACCTTC	CASSERRDGDYGYTF
TRBD1	TRBV6-5	TRBJ2-1	TGTGCCAGCAGTTTTCCGGGACAGGGATACAATGAGCAGTTCTTC	CASSFPGQGYNEQFF
TRBD2	TRBV7-2	TRBJ2-7	TGTGCCAGCAGCTCCCTAGCGGGAGTGGACGAGCAGTACTTC	CASSSLAGVDEQYF
NA	TRBV7-2	TRBJ2-7	TGTGCCAGCAGCTCGGAGCGGTCTTCCTACGAGCAGTACTTC	CASSSERSSYEQYF
NA	TRBV30	TRBJ1-3	TGTGCCTGGAGTGTATACAGCGGCGGAAACACCATATATTTT	CAWSVYSGGNTIYF
NA	TRBV5-4	TRBJ2-5	TGTGCCAGCAGCTCGGGACTCCAAGAGACCCAGTACTTC	CASSSGLQETQYF
NA	TRBV19	TRBJ1-5	TGTGCCAGTAACCCGACCGGGGGGCTGGGTGATCAGCCCCAGCATTTT	CASNPTGGLGDQPQHF
NA	TRBV3-1/TRBV3-2	TRBJ1-2	TGTGCCAGCAGCACCGGCGGGGGGGCGGGAGGCTACACCTTC	CASSTGGGAGGYTF
NA	TRBV27	TRBJ2-3	TGTGCCAGCAGTTTACCGGGGAGGGGGGCAGATACGCAGTATTTT	CASSLPGRGADTQYF
NA	TRBV28	TRBJ1-3	TGTGCCAGCAGTTTATGGGCGGCGAGCTCTGGAAACACCATATATTTT	CASSLWAASSGNTIYF
NA	TRBV28	TRBJ1-3	TGTGCCAGCAGTGGGGCGGACGGCTCTGGAAACACCATATATTTT	CASSGADGSGNTIYF
TRBD1	TRBV2	TRBJ2-2	TGTGCCAGCAGTGAGCCAGGGGGTCTTACCGGGGAGCTGTTTTTT	CASSEPGGLTGELFF
NA	TRBV28	TRBJ1-5	TGTGCCAGCAGACAGAACAATCAGCCCCAGCATTTT	CASRQNNQPQHF
NA	TRBV7-8	TRBJ2-2	TGTGCCAGCAGCTTAGGACTAACCGTAAACACCGGGGAGCTGTTTTTT	CASSLGLTVNTGELFF
TRBD2	TRBV5-1	TRBJ2-7	TGCGCCAGCAGCACGACTAGCGGGAGAGACGAGCAGTACTTC	CASSTTSGRDEQYF
TRBD2	TRBV3-1/TRBV3-2	TRBJ2-7	TGTGCCAGCAGCCAGAGCGGGAGGGCCCTCACTTACGAGCAGTACTTC	CASSQSGRALTYEQYF
TRBD1	TRBV28	TRBJ1-2	TGTGCCAGCAGTTTCCCGGGACAGAACTATGGCTACACCTTC	CASSFPGQNYGYTF
NA	TRBV9	TRBJ1-1	TGTGCCAGCAGCGTATCAGGAAACACTGAAGCTTTCTTT	CASSVSGNTEAFF
TRBD2	TRBV7-2	TRBJ2-7	TGTGCCAGCAGCTTAGCGCCGACTAGCGGCTACGAGCAGTACTTC	CASSLAPTSGYEQYF
TRBD1	TRBV18	TRBJ2-5	TGTGCCAGCTCACCAGTTAGGACAGGGTTTGAAGAGACCCAGTACTTC	CASSPVRTGFEETQYF
NA	TRBV29-1	TRBJ1-1	TGCAGCGTCTTACAGGGTCTGAACACTGAAGCTTTCTTT	CSVLQGLNTEAFF
NA	TRBV11-2	TRBJ1-1	TGTGCCAGCAGCCCCCGAACAGGGTTGAACACTGAAGCTTTCTTT	CASSPRTGLNTEAFF
NA	TRBV28	TRBJ1-2	TGTGCCAGCAGTTTAGGGTCAGGTCGGGGATATGGCTACACCTTC	CASSLGSGRGYGYTF
NA	TRBV19	TRBJ2-5	TGTGCCAGTAGTGACAGGTTCCAAGAGACCCAGTACTTC	CASSDRFQETQYF
NA	TRBV21-1	TRBJ2-7	TGTGCCAGCAGCAAAAAGGCGGGACAGGGATCCTACGAGCAGTACTTC	CASSKKAGQGSYEQYF
NA	TRBV28	TRBJ1-5	TGTGCCAGCACGCCCTCTGGAGGGCAGCCCCAGCATTTT	CASTPSGGQPQHF